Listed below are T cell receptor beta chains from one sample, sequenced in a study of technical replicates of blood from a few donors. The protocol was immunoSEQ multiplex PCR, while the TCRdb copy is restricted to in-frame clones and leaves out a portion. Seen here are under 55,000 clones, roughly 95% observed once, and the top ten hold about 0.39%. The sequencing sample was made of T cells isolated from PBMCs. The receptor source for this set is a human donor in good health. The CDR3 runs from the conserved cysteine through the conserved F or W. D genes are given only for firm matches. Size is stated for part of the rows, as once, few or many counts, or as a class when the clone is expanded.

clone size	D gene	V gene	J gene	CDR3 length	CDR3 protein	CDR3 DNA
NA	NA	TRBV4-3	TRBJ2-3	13	CASSQEVTSSQYF	TGCGCCAGCAGCCAAGAGGTGACTAGTTCACAGTATTTT
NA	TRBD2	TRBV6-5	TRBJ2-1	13	CASRLAGINEQFF	TGTGCCAGCAGATTAGCGGGAATCAATGAGCAGTTCTTC
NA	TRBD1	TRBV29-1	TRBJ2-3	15	CSVERDRDFTDTQYF	TGCAGCGTTGAAAGGGACAGAGACTTCACAGATACGCAGTATTTT
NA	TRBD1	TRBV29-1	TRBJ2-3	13	CSESGGSTDTQYF	TGCAGCGAGTCAGGGGGCTCCACAGATACGCAGTATTTT
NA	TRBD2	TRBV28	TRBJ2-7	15	CASGRGRALTREQYF	TGTGCCAGCGGTAGAGGGAGGGCCCTTACTCGTGAGCAGTACTTC
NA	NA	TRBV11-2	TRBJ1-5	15	CASSPQGYSNQPQHF	TGTGCCAGCAGCCCCCAGGGCTATAGCAATCAGCCCCAGCATTTT
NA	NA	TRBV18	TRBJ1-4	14	CASSRTSTNEKLFF	TGTGCCAGCTCCCGGACATCAACTAATGAAAAACTGTTTTTT
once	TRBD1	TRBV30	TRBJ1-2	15	CAWSPTSGGRKGYTF	TGTGCCTGGAGTCCAACCTCAGGGGGGCGTAAAGGCTACACCTTC
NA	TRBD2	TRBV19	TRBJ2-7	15	CASSIGLAGVYEQYF	TGTGCCAGTAGTATAGGCCTAGCGGGAGTTTACGAGCAGTACTTC
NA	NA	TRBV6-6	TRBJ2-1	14	CASSSEIAPNEQFF	TGTGCCAGCAGTAGCGAAATTGCGCCCAATGAGCAGTTCTTC
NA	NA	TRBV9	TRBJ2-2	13	CASSVEREGELFF	TGTGCCAGCAGCGTAGAACGGGAGGGGGAGCTGTTTTTT
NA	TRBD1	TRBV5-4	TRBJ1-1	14	CASSSGTGGTEAFF	TGTGCCAGCAGCTCCGGGACAGGGGGGACTGAAGCTTTCTTT
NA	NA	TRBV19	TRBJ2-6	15	CASSILSSGANVLTF	TGTGCCAGTAGTATATTGAGCTCTGGGGCCAACGTCCTGACTTTC
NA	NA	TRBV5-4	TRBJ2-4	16	CASSLGQGVSKNIQYF	TGTGCCAGCAGCTTGGGGCAGGGCGTTTCCAAAAACATTCAGTACTTC
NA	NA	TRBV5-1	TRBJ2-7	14	CASSSGLSSYEQYF	TGCGCCAGCAGCTCCGGACTGAGCTCCTACGAGCAGTACTTC
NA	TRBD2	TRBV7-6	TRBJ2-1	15	CASSTGGRSNNEQFF	TGTGCCAGCAGCACCGGCGGGAGATCTAACAATGAGCAGTTCTTC
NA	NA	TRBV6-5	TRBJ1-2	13	CASSYGGDYGYTF	TGTGCCAGCAGTTACGGGGGGGACTATGGCTACACCTTC
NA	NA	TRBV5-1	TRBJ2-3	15	CASSSDGGSTDTQYF	TGCGCCAGCAGCTCCGACGGAGGGAGCACAGATACGCAGTATTTT
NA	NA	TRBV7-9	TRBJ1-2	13	CASSFSSNYGYTF	TGTGCCAGCAGTTTCTCCTCTAACTATGGCTACACCTTC
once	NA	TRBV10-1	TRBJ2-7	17	CASSDNLEGSLPYEQYF	TGCGCCAGCAGTGATAATTTGGAGGGAAGCCTCCCCTACGAGCAGTACTTC
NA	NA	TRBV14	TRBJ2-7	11	CASSSAYEQYF	TGTGCCAGCAGTTCTGCCTACGAGCAGTACTTC
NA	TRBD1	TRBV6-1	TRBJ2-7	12	CASTYRGREQYF	TGTGCCAGCACGTACAGGGGGCGCGAGCAGTACTTC
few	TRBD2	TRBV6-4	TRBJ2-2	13	CASTSGSTGELFF	TGTGCCAGCACTAGCGGGAGCACCGGGGAGCTGTTTTTT
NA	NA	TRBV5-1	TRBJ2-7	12	CASSSDGKEQYF	TGCGCCAGCAGTTCGGACGGGAAAGAGCAGTACTTC
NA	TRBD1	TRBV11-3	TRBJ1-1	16	CASSLSQGDMNTEAFF	TGTGCCAGCAGCTTGAGCCAGGGGGACATGAACACTGAAGCTTTCTTT
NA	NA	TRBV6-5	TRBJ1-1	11	CASRTGPEAFF	TGTGCCAGCAGGACAGGTCCTGAAGCTTTCTTT
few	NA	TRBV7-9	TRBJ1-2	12	CASSLLHYGYTF	TGTGCCAGCAGCCTCCTCCACTATGGCTACACCTTC
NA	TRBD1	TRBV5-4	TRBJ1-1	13	CASSPHPGTGAFF	TGTGCCAGCAGCCCTCATCCCGGGACAGGGGCTTTCTTT
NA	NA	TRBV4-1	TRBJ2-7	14	CASSLGSETYEQYF	TGCGCCAGCAGCTTAGGCAGCGAGACTTACGAGCAGTACTTC
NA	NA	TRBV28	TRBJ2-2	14	CASSWQGTTGELFF	TGTGCCAGCAGTTGGCAGGGGACCACCGGGGAGCTGTTTTTT
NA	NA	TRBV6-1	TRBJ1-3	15	CASLFPGWYGNTIYF	TGTGCCAGCCTTTTCCCAGGATGGTATGGAAACACCATATATTTT
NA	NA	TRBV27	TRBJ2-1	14	CASSYSQSYNEQFF	TGTGCCAGCAGTTACTCACAGTCCTACAATGAGCAGTTCTTC
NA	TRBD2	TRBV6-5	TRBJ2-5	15	CASSWGLADQETQYF	TGTGCCAGCAGTTGGGGACTAGCGGACCAAGAGACCCAGTACTTC
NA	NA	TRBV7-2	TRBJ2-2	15	CASSLSVLVVRELFF	TGTGCCAGCAGCTTATCAGTTCTCGTGGTCCGGGAGCTGTTTTTT
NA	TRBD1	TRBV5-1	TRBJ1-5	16	CASSLGTGSSNQPQHF	TGCGCCAGCAGCTTGGGGACAGGGAGTAGCAATCAGCCCCAGCATTTT
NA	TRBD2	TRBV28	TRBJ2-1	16	CASSSGHYGTSGAQFF	TGTGCCAGCAGTTCCGGTCACTATGGGACTAGCGGGGCTCAGTTCTTC
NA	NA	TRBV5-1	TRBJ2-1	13	CASSLAQTNEQFF	TGCGCCAGCAGCTTGGCACAGACGAATGAGCAGTTCTTC
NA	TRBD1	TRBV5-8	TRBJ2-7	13	CATRRTGTYEQYF	TGTGCCACCAGGAGGACAGGGACCTACGAGCAGTACTTC
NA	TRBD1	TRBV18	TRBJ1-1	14	CASSLSGTGREAFF	TGTGCCAGCTCACTCTCCGGGACAGGACGTGAAGCTTTCTTT
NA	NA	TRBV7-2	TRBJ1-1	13	CASSHGTITEAFF	TGTGCCAGCAGCCATGGGACAATCACTGAAGCTTTCTTT
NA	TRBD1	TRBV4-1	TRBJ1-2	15	CASSQDVQGRDGYTF	TGCGCCAGCAGCCAAGATGTACAGGGGCGCGATGGCTACACCTTC
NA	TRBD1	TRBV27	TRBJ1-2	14	CASSLKGAAYGYTF	TGTGCCAGCAGTTTGAAGGGGGCCGCCTATGGCTACACCTTC
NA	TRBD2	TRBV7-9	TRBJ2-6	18	CASSFLAGGPSGANVLTF	TGTGCCAGCAGCTTCCTAGCGGGAGGGCCAAGTGGGGCCAACGTCCTGACTTTC
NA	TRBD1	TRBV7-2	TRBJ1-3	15	CASSPDRAHGNTIYF	TGTGCCAGCAGCCCGGACAGGGCACATGGAAACACCATATATTTT
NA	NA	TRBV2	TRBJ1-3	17	CASSVRDRNRSGNTIYF	TGTGCCAGCAGTGTCAGAGACAGGAACCGCTCTGGAAACACCATATATTTT
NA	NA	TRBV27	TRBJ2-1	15	CASSFGGYQNNEQFF	TGTGCCAGCAGTTTTGGGGGGTATCAAAACAATGAGCAGTTCTTC
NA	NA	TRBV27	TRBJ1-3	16	CASSLTPGTPGNTIYF	TGTGCCAGCAGTTTGACACCCGGAACCCCGGGAAACACCATATATTTT
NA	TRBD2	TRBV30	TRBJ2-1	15	CAWSVRTSGYNEQFF	TGTGCCTGGAGTGTACGGACTAGCGGCTACAATGAGCAGTTCTTC
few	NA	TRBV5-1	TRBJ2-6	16	CASSLNGGMVANVLTF	TGCGCCAGCAGCTTGAATGGGGGCATGGTGGCCAACGTCCTGACTTTC
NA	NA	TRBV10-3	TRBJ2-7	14	CAISSDREVYEQYF	TGTGCCATCAGTTCCGACAGGGAGGTTTACGAGCAGTACTTC
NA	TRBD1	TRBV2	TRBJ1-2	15	CASTPWGDRAYGYTF	TGTGCCAGCACCCCGTGGGGAGACAGGGCCTATGGCTACACCTTC
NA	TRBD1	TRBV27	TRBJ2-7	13	CASSNRDSYEQYF	TGTGCCAGCAGTAACCGGGACAGCTACGAGCAGTACTTC
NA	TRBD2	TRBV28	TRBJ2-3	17	CASSHHPLAGGGDTQYF	TGTGCCAGCAGTCACCACCCCCTAGCGGGAGGGGGTGATACGCAGTATTTT
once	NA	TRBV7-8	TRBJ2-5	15	CASSPGSTGEETQYF	TGTGCCAGCAGCCCTGGGAGTACGGGAGAGGAGACCCAGTACTTC
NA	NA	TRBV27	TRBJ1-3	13	CASSTVPGNTIYF	TGTGCCAGCAGTACTGTCCCCGGAAACACCATATATTTT
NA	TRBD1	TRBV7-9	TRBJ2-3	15	CASSLEGALRDTQYF	TGTGCCAGCAGCTTAGAGGGGGCGCTCAGAGATACGCAGTATTTT
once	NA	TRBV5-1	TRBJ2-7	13	CASSYASSYEQYF	TGCGCCAGCAGCTATGCTAGCTCCTACGAGCAGTACTTC